This passage covers 9 T cell receptor beta chains from one sample sequenced in a study of metastatic and nonmetastatic thyroid tumors. MiXCR re-clonotyped the PCR reads for TCRdb. The table lists about 40,000 clones, over 9.5% of them singletons. No treatment of any kind had been given to any patient before thyroid surgery. Sequences were obtained from blood. These receptors were obtained from a female donor with papillary thyroid cancer or a benign thyroid nodule (not recorded which). Some clones in this sample may be carry-over from other donors' samples.

A few counts support this clone. This chain uses TRBV5-6 with TRBJ2-3, with TRBD1 identical over 9 bases. This CDR3 contains 15 residues. After removal of 2 bases from V and 1 base from J, the junction contained 2 bases not matched to a gene. The germline V gene has CDR1 SGHDT and CDR2 YYEEEE. CDR3 loop: CASSFWTGGTDTQYF. Written as DNA, the CDR3 is TGTGCCAGCAGCTTTTGGACAGGGGGCACAGATACGCAGTATTTT.

This clone was seen many times. CDR3 protein: CASSQAVGQALYGYTF. In DNA form, the CDR3 reads TGCGCCAGCAGCCAAGCCGTAGGGCAGGCTCTCTATGGCTACACCTTC. This sequence joins TRBV4-3 and TRBJ1-2; D gene unclear. Germline lookup yields CDR1 LGHNA and CDR2 YSLEER. The CDR3 extends over 16 amino acids. Trimming removed 1 base from V and 4 bases from J, with 16 bases in between.

The table lists this clone with many counts. The gene calls are TRBV4-3 and TRBJ1-5; D possibly corresponds to TRBD1 (5 bases). CDR1 and CDR2 (germline): LGHNA, YSLEER. The CDR3 covers 15 residues. With 0 bases removed from V and 2 bases from J, the gap between germline ends came to 8 bases. CDR3 protein: CASSQDWGGNQPQHF. In DNA form, the CDR3 reads TGCGCCAGCAGCCAAGATTGGGGGGGCAATCAGCCCCAGCATTTT.

In its sample, this clone was seen many times. Within the sample, other DNA sequences also encode this same CDR3. V is TRBV27 and J is TRBJ1-1; D gene uncertain. Germline-derived CDR1 and CDR2 are MNHEY and SMNVEV (reference sequence). CDR3 length: 13 residues. The V end lost 5 bases, the J end lost 2 bases, and 9 bases lay between the germline ends. This CDR3 reads CASSPMTNTEAFF. The CDR3 DNA is TGTGCCAGCAGTCCAATGACAAACACTGAAGCTTTCTTT.

This clone was counted many times. Distinct nucleotide sequences in the sample also encode this CDR3. The chain recombines TRBV10-3 with TRBJ2-1; D unresolved. V gave up 5 bases and J gave up 5 bases, with 4 bases separating them. The V gene's germline CDR1 is ENHRY and CDR2 SYGVKD. This CDR3 is built from 11 residues. This CDR3 is CAISRNNEQFF. As DNA, the CDR3 is TGTGCCATCAGTCGAAACAATGAGCAGTTCTTC.

This clone was recorded at least ten times. V usage is TRBV29-1 and J usage is TRBJ2-1; the D is unclear. The CDR3 runs to 13 residues. Trimming shortened V by 0 bases and J by 5 bases, and 8 bases separated the two germline ends. Germline loops: CDR1 SQVTM, CDR2 ANQGSEA. CDR3 DNA sequence: TGCAGCGTTGAAGAAAGAACCAACAATGAGCAGTTCTTC. Translating gives CSVEERTNNEQFF.

This clone was counted ten times or more. This chain links TRBV3-1 with TRBJ2-7, with 10 nucleotides matching TRBD2. The CDR3 consists of 16 residues. V gave up 1 base and J gave up 4 bases; unmatched junction bases: 7. Germline V gives CDR1 LGHDT, CDR2 YNNKEL (reference sequence). The DNA of the CDR3 is TGTGCCAGCAGCCAAGGACGAGCGGGAGGGAGGTACGAGCAGTACTTC. Its protein is CASSQGRAGGRYEQYF.

A remark on this clone: A much larger clone sits a single nucleotide away, making a read error possible. The CDR3 protein is CASIFHPRNTGELFF. CDR3 in DNA: TGTGCCAGCATCTTCCACCCGAGGAACACCGGGGAGCTGTTTTTT. V and J are TRBV9 and TRBJ2-2; D remains ambiguous. The CDR3 is 15 residues long. CDR1 is SGDLS and CDR2 is YYNGEE in the germline V gene. V lost 6 bases to trimming and J lost 1 base, with 13 bases between them.

This clone has a handful of counts. The chain employs TRBV28 and TRBJ2-7; D perhaps matches TRBD2 (7 bases). The CDR3 consists of 15 residues. Trimming took 7 bases from V and 1 from J, leaving 17 bases between them. CDR1 and CDR2 from the germline V gene are MDHEN and SYDVKM. CDR3 sequence reads: CASTGGGSFSYEQYF. CDR3 DNA sequence: TGTGCCAGCACTGGCGGGGGCTCCTTTTCCTACGAGCAGTACTTC.